The 17 T cell receptor beta chains given below trace back to one sample, sequenced in a study of T cell clones after liver transplantation. The data were produced by immunoSEQ multiplex PCR, yet TCRdb's version contains in-frame clones alone and is incomplete. This table holds roughly 50,000 clones, about 88% found once. Sample: CD4+ T cells from blood, taken before liver transplant. The source of these receptors is a human donor who received a liver transplant.

The J gene is TRBJ2-5, the V gene TRBV9; 8 bases agree with TRBD2. The V gene end was trimmed by 2 bases and the J gene end by 4 bases; junction bases not matched to a gene: 4. The CDR3 consists of 14 residues. The germline V gene has CDR1 SGDLS and CDR2 YYNGEE. The CDR3: CASSVSGGVETQYF. The CDR3 nucleotides are TGTGCCAGCAGCGTCAGCGGGGGAGTAGAGACCCAGTACTTC.

V gene TRBV6-5 combines with J gene TRBJ2-5; TRBD1 agrees at 7 bases. The ends lost 6 bases at V and 3 bases at J; junction bases unmatched: 7. CDR1 is MNHEY, CDR2 SVGAGI, per germline. CDR3 length: 14 amino acids. CDR3: CASRRQGWKETQYF. CDR3 DNA sequence: TGTGCCAGCAGACGACAGGGTTGGAAAGAGACCCAGTACTTC.

The chain uses TRBV28 and TRBJ2-2; D gene unclear. The CDR3 contains 12 residues. CDR1 and CDR2 (germline): MDHEN, SYDVKM. Deletions cut 1 base from V and 10 bases from J, with 7 bases between. For the CDR3, the DNA is TGTGCCAGCAGTTTATTAAACGAGGAGCTGTTTTTT. Amino acid sequence: CASSLLNEELFF.

The chain combines TRBV18 with TRBJ2-5; TRBD1 is a possible D gene (6 bases). CDR1 is KGHSH and CDR2 is LQKENI in the germline V gene. Trimming left V 7 bases short and J 2 bases short, with 17 bases between. CDR3 length: 15 amino acids. CDR3 residues: CASWSGQSSQETQYF. CDR3 coding DNA: TGTGCCAGCTGGTCGGGACAAAGCTCACAAGAGACCCAGTACTTC.

The rearrangement uses TRBV18 and TRBJ1-3, with a possible D match to TRBD1 (5 bases). The CDR3 is 15 amino acids. CDR1 and CDR2 (germline): KGHSH, LQKENI. Trimming took off 6 bases at V and 0 bases at J, with 12 bases between the two ends. The CDR3 reads CASSLGPNSGNTIYF. CDR3 sequence (DNA): TGTGCCAGCTCCCTGGGGCCTAACTCTGGAAACACCATATATTTT.

The V gene is TRBV5-1, the J gene TRBJ2-5; 8 bases are a match to TRBD2. This CDR3 spans 15 amino acids. CDR1 is SGHRS, CDR2 YFSETQ, per germline. J gave up 2 bases and V 4 bases, and 7 bases lay outside the gene matches. The CDR3 coding sequence is TGCGCCAGCAGCCCGGGTGCTAGCGGGCAAGAGACCCAGTACTTC. Translation: CASSPGASGQETQYF.

CDR3 nucleotide sequence: TGTGCCAGCAGATTCACCGGGACAGCGAATCAGCCCCAGCATTTT. Translation: CASRFTGTANQPQHF. This chain joins TRBV2 and TRBJ1-5; 7 bases align to TRBD1. This CDR3 is 15 amino acids long. The J segment lost 4 bases and the V segment lost 6 bases, leaving 9 bases of the junction unmatched. Germline CDR1 and CDR2: SNHLY and FYNNEI. The full variable domain, rest sourced from reference TRBV2 and TRBJ1-5, is EPEVTQTPSHQVTQMGQEVILRCVPISNHLYFYWYRQILGQKVEFLVSFYNNEISEKSEIFDDQFSVERPDGSNFTLKIRSTKLEDSAMYFCASRFTGTANQPQHFGDGTRLSIL.

This chain uses TRBV18 with TRBJ2-2, with 8 bases that match TRBD1. The CDR3 runs to 15 residues. Germline V gene sequence: CDR1 KGHSH, CDR2 LQKENI. V trimming: 6 bases; J trimming: 4 bases; junction bases outside the gene matches: 7. In DNA, the CDR3 is TGTGCCAGCTCTGCCAGGGGGCGCGGCACCGGGGAGCTGTTTTTT. Translating gives CASSARGRGTGELFF.

The chain links TRBV7-2 to TRBJ2-1; 12 bases match TRBD2. Germline CDR1 reads SGHTA; CDR2 reads FQGNSA. CDR3 length equals 16 residues. Trimming took 5 bases from V and 7 from J; bases not matched to a gene: 9. The CDR3 sequence: CASSLMPGTSGNEQFF. The CDR3 region has the DNA TGTGCCAGCAGCCTTATGCCCGGGACTAGCGGGAATGAGCAGTTCTTC.

This chain links TRBV27 with TRBJ1-1, with 9 nucleotides matching TRBD1. V was clipped by 6 bases and J by 1 base; unmatched bases: 6. This CDR3 is built from 15 residues. Germline V gives CDR1 MNHEY, CDR2 SMNVEV (reference sequence). CDR3 protein: CASRLTGGANTEAFF. CDR3 nucleotide sequence: TGTGCCAGCAGGTTGACAGGGGGGGCGAACACTGAAGCTTTCTTT.

The V call is TRBV19, the J call TRBJ2-7, with D perhaps matching TRBD2 (7 bases). Trimming cost V 7 bases and J 4 bases, with 26 bases left between them. From germline, CDR1 is LNHDA and CDR2 SQIVND (reference sequence). This CDR3 has 17 amino acids. The CDR3 DNA is TGTGCCAGTACCCCAAGGGGGGCGGGAGTGTCTCAGTACGAGCAGTACTTC. Protein sequence: CASTPRGAGVSQYEQYF.

The chain employs TRBV7-9 and TRBJ2-2; D is unresolved. Per germline, CDR1 SEHNR and CDR2 FQNEAQ (reference sequence). Trimming shortened V by 5 bases and J by 10 bases, and 8 bases separated the two germline ends. The CDR3 has 11 residues. The CDR3: CASSRDEELFF. As DNA, the CDR3 is TGTGCCAGCAGCAGGGATGAGGAGCTGTTTTTT.

The chain recombines TRBV5-4 with TRBJ2-5, with no clear D. This CDR3 spans 13 amino acids. Deletions cut 1 base from V and 2 bases from J, with 6 bases between. Germline CDR1 is SGHNT and CDR2 is YYREEE (reference sequence). The chain's CDR3 is CASSLSPQETQYF. Written as DNA, the CDR3 is TGTGCCAGCAGCTTGTCCCCTCAAGAGACCCAGTACTTC.

This chain uses TRBV19 with TRBJ1-5; D might be TRBD1 (5 bases). CDR3 length equals 17 residues. Trimming removed 0 bases from V and 5 bases from J, with 17 bases in between. The V gene's germline CDR1 is LNHDA and CDR2 SQIVND (reference sequence). The CDR3 nucleotides are TGTGCCAGTAGTATAGAGTGGCAGGGAAGTTGGGATCAGCCCCAGCATTTT. Translated: CASSIEWQGSWDQPQHF.

The gene calls are TRBV5-1 and TRBJ2-1; TRBD2 agrees at 11 bases. The germline CDR1 and CDR2 sequences are SGHRS and YFSETQ. J lost 3 bases, V lost 4 bases, and 6 bases had no gene match. This CDR3 is 16 amino acids long. CDR3 DNA sequence: TGCGCCAGCAGCCACGGGACTAGCGGACGCTACAATGAGCAGTTCTTC. Translated, it gives CASSHGTSGRYNEQFF.

The chain uses TRBV14 and TRBJ2-7, with D possibly matching TRBD1 (7 bases). Trimming pared 4 bases from V and 7 bases from J, leaving 20 bases between. The CDR3 contains 15 residues. CDR1 and CDR2 from the germline V gene are SGHDN and FVKESK. CDR3 protein: CASSPRQGGGEEQYF. The CDR3 DNA reads as TGTGCCAGCAGCCCCAGACAGGGAGGAGGTGAAGAGCAGTACTTC. Complete variable domain (other parts from reference TRBV14 and TRBJ2-7): EAGVTQFPSHSVIEKGQTVTLRCDPISGHDNLYWYRRVMGKEIKFLLHFVKESKQDESGMPNNRFLAERTGGTYSTLKVQPAELEDSGVYFCASSPRQGGGEEQYFGPGTRLTVT.

V gene TRBV18 combines with J gene TRBJ2-1; no definite D call. CDR3 length equals 17 residues. Trimming left V 6 bases short and J 3 bases short, with 21 bases between. In germline, CDR1 is KGHSH, CDR2 LQKENI. CDR3 coding DNA: TGTGCCAGCTCCCGGCGACCTCAAAACGAGTACTACAATGAGCAGTTCTTC. It specifies CASSRRPQNEYYNEQFF.